The rows below give T cell receptor beta chains drawn from one sample of a study of T cells in Graves' hyperthyroidism and ophthalmopathy. TCRdb analysed the multiplex PCR reads with MiXCR anew, one entry per CDR3 protein. Here the sample spans about 480,000 distinct CDR3 sequences, 13% to 15% being singletons. Material for sequencing was blood. The receptors were gathered from a young woman with Graves' hyperthyroidism. Both conserved end residues are part of each CDR3. D genes are given only for firm matches. Some rows have no size entry. The others give once, few or many, or a class for an expanded clone.

TRBJ1-2 | many | TRBV27 | . | TGTGCCAGCAGTTACCACCGACAGAACGACTATGGCTACACCTTC | CASSYHRQNDYGYTF
TRBJ1-3 | . | TRBV9 | . | TGTGCCAGCAGCCCCCAAGACCGGGGTGGAAACACCATATATTTT | CASSPQDRGGNTIYF
TRBJ2-5 | many | TRBV13 | TRBD2 | TGTGCCAGCAGCTTTTTAAGCGGGAGGGGTGAGACCCAGTACTTC | CASSFLSGRGETQYF
TRBJ2-3 | many | TRBV29-1 | TRBD2 | TGCAGCGTGATGCTAGCGGGAGCCACAGATACGCAGTATTTT | CSVMLAGATDTQYF
TRBJ2-5 | many | TRBV11-1 | TRBD2 | TGTGCCAGCAGGCGGACTAGCGAAGAGACCCAGTACTTC | CASRRTSEETQYF
TRBJ2-5 | many | TRBV20-1 | . | TGCAGTGCTAGGAAGGTCAGCCAAGAGACCCAGTACTTC | CSARKVSQETQYF
TRBJ1-1 | many | TRBV10-3 | . | TGTGCCATCAGTGGGACGGAGACCACTGAAGCTTTCTTT | CAISGTETTEAFF
TRBJ2-5 | many | TRBV19 | . | TGTGCCACAAAGGGGTCGCATTCCCAAGAGACCCAGTACTTC | CATKGSHSQETQYF
TRBJ1-1 | few | TRBV7-3 | TRBD1 | TGTGCCAGCAGCTCCCCTCGGGACAGCATGAACACTGAAGCTTTCTTT | CASSSPRDSMNTEAFF
TRBJ2-3 | many | TRBV7-6 | TRBD2 | TGTGCCAGCAGCTGGCGCACCCAAGCGGGAGGTAGCACAGATACGCAGTATTTT | CASSWRTQAGGSTDTQYF
TRBJ1-4 | few | TRBV6-1 | . | TGTGCCAGCAGCCGCGAAGGGTATGAAAAACTGTTTTTT | CASSREGYEKLFF
TRBJ1-1 | many | TRBV27 | . | TGTGCCAGCAGTTTATCGTGGTCGGCAGCAGGTAACACTGAAGCTTTCTTT | CASSLSWSAAGNTEAFF
TRBJ2-5 | many | TRBV24-1 | . | TGTGCCACCAGGCCAGAACAACAAGAGACCCAGTACTTC | CATRPEQQETQYF
TRBJ2-1 | . | TRBV7-3 | . | TGTGCCAGCAGCCCAGATATGGGACCGTACAATGAGCAGTTCTTC | CASSPDMGPYNEQFF
TRBJ2-5 | few | TRBV20-1 | TRBD1 | TGCAGTGCCCACCCGGCACAGGGGGAGACCCAGTACTTC | CSAHPAQGETQYF
TRBJ2-2 | many | TRBV30 | TRBD2 | TGTGCCTGGAGTCCCCCGGGAGGATTAGGGGTTACCGGGGAGCTGTTTTTT | CAWSPPGGLGVTGELFF
TRBJ1-6 | many | TRBV2 | . | TGTGCCAGCAGCCTCCTGATGGGGAACTATAATTCACCCCTCCACTTT | CASSLLMGNYNSPLHF
TRBJ2-3 | few | TRBV27 | . | TGTGCCAGCAGAATTTTGGGCGGCACAGATACGCAGTATTTT | CASRILGGTDTQYF
TRBJ2-1 | . | TRBV6-1 | TRBD2 | TGTGCCAGCAAACCAGGGACTAGCGGGCTTTCCTACAATGAGCAGTTCTTC | CASKPGTSGLSYNEQFF
TRBJ1-2 | . | TRBV6-1 | . | TGTGCCAGCAGCCGCTTAACGGTCGGGTATGGCTACACCTTC | CASSRLTVGYGYTF
TRBJ2-7 | many | TRBV20-1 | TRBD2 | TGCAGTGCTAGGGGGACTAGCGGGAGGATTCACGAGCAGTACTTC | CSARGTSGRIHEQYF
TRBJ1-2 | . | TRBV18 | . | TGTGCCAGCTCACCGCCAAGGGAGACACCTGGCTACACCTTC | CASSPPRETPGYTF
TRBJ2-1 | many | TRBV7-2 | TRBD2 | TGTGCCAGCAGCTTAAGGGTCGGGACTAGCGGCTACAATGAGCAGTTCTTC | CASSLRVGTSGYNEQFF
TRBJ1-2 | . | TRBV6-1 | . | TGTGCCAGCAGTGACTACTTGGACGGCCCTATGGGCTACACCTTC | CASSDYLDGPMGYTF
TRBJ2-1 | many | TRBV13 | TRBD2 | TGTGCCAGCAGGGCTAGCGGGAGAGTGGGTTCCTACAATGAGCAGTTCTTC | CASRASGRVGSYNEQFF
TRBJ1-2 | many | TRBV30 | . | TGTGCCTGGAAGTTGTCTTCGGGGGGATCTCATGGCTACACCTTC | CAWKLSSGGSHGYTF
TRBJ2-1 | many | TRBV2 | . | TGTGCCAGCAGTGGGGAACAGAGCCCTTACAATGAGCAGTTCTTC | CASSGEQSPYNEQFF
TRBJ2-3 | many | TRBV20-1 | TRBD2 | TGCAGTGTGGAGTCCCCCGTAGAGGCTAGCGGAAGCACAGATACGCAGTATTTT | CSVESPVEASGSTDTQYF